The 32 T cell receptor beta chains given below trace back to one sample, sequenced in a study of stem cell transplantation in POMP-related autoinflammatory disease. Sequencing was performed with immunoSEQ multiplex PCR; in TCRdb, only in-frame clones are kept and a portion is missing. Counted here are some 33,000 clones, roughly 88% occurring once; the ten biggest clones make up 0.72%. The input for sequencing was CD4+ T cells from PBMCs, taken before stem cell transplantation. These receptor sequences come from a human donor with POMP-related autoinflammation and immune dysregulation (PRAID).

In DNA form, the CDR3 reads TGTGCCAGCAGTCCCGGACTAGCGGGAGGCCCGGGCCAGTACTTC. Protein: CASSPGLAGGPGQYF. The chain joins TRBV6-1 to TRBJ2-7; TRBD2 aligns across 14 bases. The CDR3 consists of 15 residues. Germline V gene data show CDR1 as MNHNS and CDR2 as SASEGT. V was clipped by 5 bases and J by 10 bases; unmatched bases: 10.

Only one count was recorded for this clone. This chain uses TRBV7-9 with TRBJ1-6; 8 bases align to TRBD1. In germline, CDR1 is SEHNR, CDR2 FQNEAQ (reference sequence). The ends lost 5 bases at V and 7 bases at J; junction bases unmatched: 1. This CDR3 region has 13 residues. CDR3 bases: TGTGCCAGCAGCGACAGGGGCAATTCACCCCTCCACTTT. Residues: CASSDRGNSPLHF.

The rearrangement joins TRBV11-1 to TRBJ2-7, with 9 bases identical to TRBD1. Per the germline V gene, CDR1 is SGHAT and CDR2 is FQDESV (reference sequence). This CDR3 is 13 amino acids long. V dropped 6 bases and J dropped 2; count of bases not matched to a gene: 2. The CDR3 bases are TGTGCCAGCAGTCACAGGGGGCCCTACGAGCAGTACTTC. Amino acid sequence: CASSHRGPYEQYF.

This clone has only one observation. Written as DNA, the CDR3 is TGTGCCAGCAGCAAATTTGGGAAGTCTGGGGCCAACGTCCTGACTTTC. Translated: CASSKFGKSGANVLTF. The genes are TRBV21-1 and TRBJ2-6. TRBV21-1 is a documented pseudogene. There are 16 residues in the CDR3.

This rearrangement joins TRBV5-1 to TRBJ1-3; TRBD1 is a possible D gene (6 bases). Germline assignment: CDR1 SGHRS and CDR2 YFSETQ. Trimming pared 4 bases from V and 0 bases from J, leaving 14 bases between. CDR3 length: 16 amino acids. The CDR3 nucleotides are TGCGCCAGCAGCCTCGGGGGCCCTTTCTCTGGAAACACCATATATTTT. Its translation: CASSLGGPFSGNTIYF.

This clone is a singleton in its sample. The V call is TRBV18, the J call TRBJ1-5, with TRBD1 matching 7 bases. The CDR3 has 13 amino acids. The germline V gene has CDR1 KGHSH and CDR2 LQKENI. Trimming took 3 bases from V and 7 from J; bases not matched to a gene: 3. CDR3 nucleotide sequence: TGTGCCAGCTCACCCGACAGGGTACAGCCCCAGCATTTT. Encoded protein: CASSPDRVQPQHF.

Concerning this clone itself: Germline and junction disagree at one end, which may indicate a read error. The CDR3 nucleotides are TGTGCTAGCAGCTTAGGGTTCCAAGAGACCCAGTACTTC. Its translation: CASSLGFQETQYF. The chain joins TRBV7-7 to TRBJ2-5; no clear D. This CDR3 comprises 13 residues. CDR1 is SSHAT, CDR2 FNYEAQ, per germline (reference sequence). The whole variable domain, filled in from reference TRBV7-7 and TRBJ2-5, reads GAGVSQSPRYKVTKRGQDVTLRCDPISSHATLYWYQQALGQGPEFLTYFNYEAQPDKSGLPSDRFSAERPEGSISTLTIQRTEQRDSAMYRCASSLGFQETQYFGPGTRLLVL.

The chain recombines TRBV19 with TRBJ2-6; the D gene is possibly TRBD1 (8 bases). Trimming pared 4 bases from V and 0 bases from J, leaving 16 bases between. The CDR3 runs to 18 residues. Per the germline V gene, CDR1 is LNHDA and CDR2 is SQIVND (reference sequence). CDR3 in DNA: TGTGCCAGTAGTAAACAGGGGGGACTACGCTCTGGGGCCAACGTCCTGACTTTC. Amino acids: CASSKQGGLRSGANVLTF.

V and J are TRBV13 and TRBJ2-5, with 7 bases lining up with TRBD1. Germline-derived CDR1 and CDR2 are PRHDT and FYEKMQ (reference sequence). CDR3 size: 14 residues. The trim removed 2 bases at V and 3 bases at J, leaving 3 bases unmatched. CDR3 region: CASSLSDREETQYF. CDR3 sequence (DNA): TGTGCCAGCAGCTTAAGCGACAGGGAAGAGACCCAGTACTTC.

The CDR3 loop is CASSFQNGITDTQYF. The DNA of the CDR3 is TGTGCCAGCAGCTTTCAGAACGGAATCACAGATACGCAGTATTTT. The chain joins TRBV5-4 to TRBJ2-3; D unclear. CDR3 length: 15 amino acids. Deletions cut 2 bases from V and 2 bases from J, with 12 bases between. Per the germline V gene, CDR1 is SGHNT and CDR2 is YYREEE (reference sequence).

The rearrangement uses TRBV4-2 and TRBJ2-2; D may match TRBD1 or TRBD2 (6 bases each). This CDR3 comprises 16 residues. The germline V and J ends were trimmed by 3 bases and 6 bases, with 17 bases remaining between them. Germline CDR1 and CDR2: LGHNA and YNFKEQ. For the CDR3, the DNA is TGTGCCAGCAGCCAGGGGGCCTCGCGGAGGGCCGGGGAGCTGTTTTTT. Its protein product is CASSQGASRRAGELFF.

The chain combines TRBV7-9 with TRBJ2-3, with D maybe TRBD1 (6 bases). Per the germline V gene, CDR1 is SEHNR and CDR2 is FQNEAQ (reference sequence). The CDR3 runs to 17 residues. The V and J ends lost 0 bases and 1 base respectively, with 14 bases between them. The CDR3 loop reads CASSLAPPGARTDTQYF. CDR3 nucleotides: TGTGCCAGCAGCTTAGCCCCCCCAGGGGCGCGCACAGATACGCAGTATTTT.

This chain connects TRBV9 to TRBJ2-5; perhaps TRBD2 as D (6 bases). This CDR3 spans 14 amino acids. With 3 bases removed from V and 5 bases from J, the gap between germline ends came to 14 bases. Germline V CDR1 and CDR2: SGDLS, YYNGEE. The CDR3: CASSGGTWEETQYF. In nucleotides, the CDR3 is TGTGCCAGCAGCGGCGGGACTTGGGAGGAGACCCAGTACTTC.

The chain combines TRBV5-1 with TRBJ1-2; 8 nucleotides align to TRBD1. Germline assignment: CDR1 SGHRS and CDR2 YFSETQ. CDR3 size: 13 residues. Trimming at V came to 4 bases and at J to 6 bases, leaving 5 bases not matched to a gene. The chain's CDR3 is CASSDGQGHGYTF. In DNA, the CDR3 is TGCGCCAGCAGCGACGGACAGGGTCATGGCTACACCTTC.

The chain is built from TRBV9 and TRBJ2-3; 11 nucleotides align to TRBD2. This CDR3 spans 15 amino acids. Germline lookup yields CDR1 SGDLS and CDR2 YYNGEE. With 2 bases clipped from V and 6 bases from J, the junction kept 5 bases outside the gene matches. For the CDR3, the DNA is TGTGCCAGCAGCGTTGGGACTAGCGGAGGGGATACGCAGTATTTT. Translated, it gives CASSVGTSGGDTQYF.

V gene TRBV5-1 combines with J gene TRBJ2-2; 7 bases fit TRBD2. This CDR3 is 16 amino acids long. Germline trimming cut 2 bases from V and 5 bases from J; bases unmatched to any gene: 9. Germline V gene sequence: CDR1 SGHRS, CDR2 YFSETQ. The DNA of the CDR3 is TGCGCCAGCAGCTTACTTGCGGGAGTAGGAACCGGGGAGCTGTTTTTT. Protein product: CASSLLAGVGTGELFF. Drawing the rest from reference TRBV5-1 and TRBJ2-2, the complete variable domain is KAGVTQTPRYLIKTRGQQVTLSCSPISGHRSVSWYQQTPGQGLQFLFEYFSETQRNKGNFPGRFSGRQFSNSRSEMNVSTLELGDSALYLCASSLLAGVGTGELFFGEGSRLTVL.

The chain recombines TRBV2 with TRBJ2-5; D is possibly TRBD1 (6 bases). CDR1 and CDR2 (germline): SNHLY, FYNNEI. Trimming removed 2 bases from V and 5 bases from J, with 6 bases in between. The length of the CDR3 is 12 residues. Here the CDR3 reads CASSETGETQYF. The CDR3 nucleotides read TGTGCCAGCAGTGAAACAGGGGAGACCCAGTACTTC.

This sequence joins TRBV15 and TRBJ2-7; 11 nucleotides match TRBD1. The CDR3 is 21 amino acids. V lost 1 base and J lost 1; bases outside the gene matches: 18. In germline, CDR1 is LNHNV, CDR2 YYDKDF (reference sequence). CDR3 DNA: TGTGCCACCAGCAGAGGTCATTCCGGACAGGGGGCGCTTAAACTGTCCTACGAGCAGTACTTC. Translation: CATSRGHSGQGALKLSYEQYF.

The V and J genes are TRBV5-1 and TRBJ2-4; 8 bases line up with TRBD2. Germline CDR1 and CDR2: SGHRS and YFSETQ. With 3 bases clipped from V and 7 bases from J, the junction kept 9 bases outside the gene matches. The CDR3 spans 15 residues. CDR3 nucleotide sequence: TGCGCCAGCAGCTCCCGGGGGGGCCCTGGGAACATTCAGTACTTC. It is translated as CASSSRGGPGNIQYF. Looking up the rest from reference TRBV5-1 and TRBJ2-4 gives the full variable domain: KAGVTQTPRYLIKTRGQQVTLSCSPISGHRSVSWYQQTPGQGLQFLFEYFSETQRNKGNFPGRFSGRQFSNSRSEMNVSTLELGDSALYLCASSSRGGPGNIQYFGAGTRLSVL.

This clone has a single count. A junction end diverges from the germline sequence, so it may reflect a read error. Other DNA sequences in the sample encode the same CDR3. The chain joins TRBV28 to TRBJ1-5; D is possibly TRBD1 (6 bases). The CDR3 is 15 amino acids. Looked up from germline, CDR1 is MDHEN and CDR2 is SYDVKM. The DNA of the CDR3 is TGTGCCAGTAGTTTTAGACAGGTTAGCAATCAGCCCCAGCATTTT. Its protein product is CASSFRQVSNQPQHF.

The J gene is TRBJ2-3, the V gene TRBV7-3; D is unclear. This CDR3 comprises 16 residues. Germline V gives CDR1 SGHTA, CDR2 FQGTGA. Trimming removed 1 base from V and 1 base from J, with 12 bases in between. The CDR3 sequence: CASSLIGRLGTDTQYF. As DNA, the CDR3 is TGTGCCAGCAGCTTAATCGGCCGTTTGGGCACAGATACGCAGTATTTT.

In DNA form, the CDR3 reads TGTGCCAGCAGCCGTGGGACAGGGGGCTTTGGGGCCAACGTCCTGACTTTC. It encodes CASSRGTGGFGANVLTF. The V and J genes are TRBV5-4 and TRBJ2-6, with 12 bases fitting TRBD1. Germline loops: CDR1 SGHNT, CDR2 YYREEE (reference sequence). The CDR3 totals 17 residues. After removal of 4 bases from V and 3 bases from J, the junction contained 5 bases not matched to a gene.

The chain has TRBV28 and TRBJ2-1; D is unresolved. The CDR3 consists of 14 residues. Trimming left V 5 bases short and J 7 bases short, with 15 bases between. The V gene's germline CDR1 is MDHEN and CDR2 SYDVKM. CDR3 nucleotides: TGTGCCAGCAGTCCACCCCTTTGGGATAATGAGCAGTTCTTC. The encoded protein is CASSPPLWDNEQFF. Combining the CDR3 with reference TRBV28 and TRBJ2-1 gives the whole variable domain DVKVTQSSRYLVKRTGEKVFLECVQDMDHENMFWYRQDPGLGLRLIYFSYDVKMKEKGDIPEGYSVSREKKERFSLILESASTNQTSMYLCASSPPLWDNEQFFGPGTRLTVL.

This chain connects TRBV7-6 to TRBJ2-1; D is unclear. V lost 2 bases, J lost 4 bases, and 12 bases lay in between. In germline, CDR1 is SGHVS, CDR2 FNYEAQ. The CDR3 has 15 amino acids. The CDR3 loop is CASSLTQTIYNEQFF. Written as DNA, the CDR3 is TGTGCCAGCAGCTTAACCCAAACTATTTACAATGAGCAGTTCTTC.

This clone was counted once. The chain joins TRBV7-9 to TRBJ2-3; 11 nucleotides line up with TRBD2. The CDR3 is 16 amino acids. The germline V gene encodes CDR1 SEHNR and CDR2 FQNEAQ (reference sequence). V lost 1 base to trimming and J lost 6 bases; unmatched junction nucleotides: 6. CDR3 sequence (DNA): TGTGCCAGCAGCTTAGTGGCTAGCGGGAGGACGGATACGCAGTATTTT. It codes for CASSLVASGRTDTQYF.

This chain uses TRBV28 with TRBJ1-3, with TRBD1 as a possible D gene (5 bases). The CDR3 loop spans 15 amino acids. From germline, CDR1 is MDHEN and CDR2 SYDVKM. The germline V and J ends were trimmed by 1 base and 2 bases, with 9 bases remaining between them. The CDR3 spells CASSLFPGTGNTIYF. CDR3 sequence (DNA): TGTGCCAGCAGTTTATTTCCAGGGACTGGAAACACCATATATTTT.

The chain combines TRBV19 with TRBJ2-1; D is unresolved. Germline V gene data show CDR1 as LNHDA and CDR2 as SQIVND (reference sequence). This CDR3 has 15 amino acids. V shed 5 bases and J shed 3 bases, with 14 bases lying between them. The CDR3 DNA reads as TGTGCCAGTAGTCTCTCCCCCCCATTCTACAATGAGCAGTTCTTC. It codes for CASSLSPPFYNEQFF. Based on the CDR3 plus reference TRBV19 and TRBJ2-1, the full variable domain is DGGITQSPKYLFRKEGQNVTLSCEQNLNHDAMYWYRQDPGQGLRLIYYSQIVNDFQKGDIAEGYSVSREKKESFPLTVTSAQKNPTAFYLCASSLSPPFYNEQFFGPGTRLTVL.

This chain links TRBV5-5 with TRBJ2-1; D assignment may be TRBD1 or TRBD2 (5 bases each). Germline CDR1 and CDR2: SGHKS and YYEKEE (reference sequence). Between the trimmed V and J ends, which lost 4 bases and 0 bases, there was a span of 17 bases. CDR3 size: 17 residues. CDR3 sequence reads: CASSGAGADASYNEQFF. The CDR3 region has the DNA TGTGCCAGCAGCGGGGCTGGAGCGGACGCCTCCTACAATGAGCAGTTCTTC.

V is TRBV18 and J is TRBJ2-5; unclear D gene. V lost 3 bases, J lost 2 bases, and 10 bases lay in between. Germline V lookup: CDR1 KGHSH, CDR2 LQKENI. The CDR3 is made up of 14 amino acids. CDR3 DNA sequence: TGTGCCAGCTCACCTCGGACGGCTCAAGAGACCCAGTACTTC. Its translation is CASSPRTAQETQYF.

The chain recombines TRBV30 with TRBJ2-3, with D unresolved. The CDR3 consists of 15 residues. CDR1 GTSNPN and CDR2 SVGIG come from the germline V gene (reference sequence). Trimming shortened V by 3 bases and J by 4 bases, and 17 bases separated the two germline ends. CDR3 nucleotides: TGTGCCTGGAGCGCCCGACTCCTAGTCCCAGATACGCAGTATTTT. Translation gives CAWSARLLVPDTQYF.

For the CDR3, the DNA is TGTGCCAGCAGCTTAGCGAAGCGCACAGATACGCAGTATTTT. Translating it yields CASSLAKRTDTQYF. The rearrangement links TRBV7-9 to TRBJ2-3; D is undetermined. The ends were cut back, 0 bases at V and 1 base at J, with 5 bases in the middle. The CDR3 totals 14 residues. Germline V gives CDR1 SEHNR, CDR2 FQNEAQ (reference sequence).

This clone was seen just once. The chain employs TRBV6-8 and TRBJ1-2, with 7 positions matching TRBD1. Per the germline V gene, CDR1 is MNHGY and CDR2 is SAAAGT. The CDR3 is made up of 14 amino acids. Trimming cost V 2 bases and J 8 bases; bases outside gene matches: 8. This CDR3 is CASSYTDRREGYTF. The CDR3 DNA reads as TGTGCCAGCAGTTACACGGACAGGCGGGAAGGCTACACCTTC.